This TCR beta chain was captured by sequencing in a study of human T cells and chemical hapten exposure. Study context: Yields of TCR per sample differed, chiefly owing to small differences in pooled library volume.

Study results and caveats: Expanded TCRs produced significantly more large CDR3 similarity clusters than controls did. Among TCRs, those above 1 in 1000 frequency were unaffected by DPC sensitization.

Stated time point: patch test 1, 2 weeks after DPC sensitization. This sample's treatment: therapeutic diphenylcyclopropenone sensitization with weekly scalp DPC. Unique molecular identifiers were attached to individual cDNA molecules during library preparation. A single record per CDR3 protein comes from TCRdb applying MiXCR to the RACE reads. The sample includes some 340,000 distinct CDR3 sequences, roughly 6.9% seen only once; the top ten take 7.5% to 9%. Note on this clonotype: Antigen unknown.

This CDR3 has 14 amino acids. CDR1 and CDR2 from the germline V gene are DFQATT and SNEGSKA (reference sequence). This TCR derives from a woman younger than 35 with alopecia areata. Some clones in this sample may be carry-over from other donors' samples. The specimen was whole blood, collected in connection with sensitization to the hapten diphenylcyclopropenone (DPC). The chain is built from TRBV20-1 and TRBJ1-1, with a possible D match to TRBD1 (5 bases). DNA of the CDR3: TGCACCGCCCAAGGAGAAGGGGAGGGCACTGAAGCTTTCTTT. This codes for CTAQGEGEGTEAFF.